This T cell receptor (beta chain) is drawn from a study of cytotoxic CD8 clonotypes in ibrutinib-treated CLL. On the study more broadly: There were, on average, roughly 260,000 productive templates and 94,082 productive rearrangements per sample. Findings and caveats of the study: The study found clonality rose at ibrutinib response, then fell toward baseline at progression.

TCR beta library input comprised roughly 2.2 micrograms of genomic DNA from cryopreserved PBMCs. The CDR3 runs to 12 residues. Trimming took off 3 bases at V and 10 bases at J, with 11 bases between the two ends. Germline assignment: CDR1 SGDLS and CDR2 YYNGEE. A note on this clone: The antigen is unknown.

The protocol was immunoSEQ multiplex PCR, while the TCRdb copy is restricted to in-frame clones and leaves out a portion. There are more than 30,000 clones in the sample; about 70% occur only once, and 25% to 35% lies in the top ten. The TCR sequence derives from a human donor with chronic lymphocytic leukemia. The input for sequencing was PBMCs, taken before ibrutinib treatment. This rearrangement joins TRBV9 to TRBJ2-1; possible D gene TRBD2, 5 bases. The CDR3 DNA is TGTGCCAGCAGCGGAAAAACGGGGGAGCAGTTCTTC. It translates to CASSGKTGEQFF.